The 28 T cell receptor beta chains in this list originate from one sample, sequenced in a study of blood T cell repertoires in COVID-19 (dated by TCRdb to about 2020). The receptor library was made with the immunoSEQ multiplex PCR assay. TCRdb took this table from immuneACCESS and kept in-frame rearrangements with V and J called. Such tables lack part of the clones; where checked against another copy, unresolved V genes explain under half of the gap, and the rest is unexplained. Here the sample has about 260,000 clones; around 89% occur a single time. Over 4% of the sample rests with the top ten. Specimen: PBMCs or T cells enriched from blood (not recorded which). The receptors were sampled from a young woman with acute COVID-19.

This rearrangement joins TRBV27 to TRBJ2-7; TRBD2 is a possible D gene (5 bases). Germline-derived CDR1 and CDR2 are MNHEY and SMNVEV (reference sequence). CDR3 length: 14 amino acids. V lost 3 bases and J 7 bases, leaving 16 bases between the germline ends. The CDR3: CASSFISQPGEQYF. The CDR3 DNA is TGTGCCAGCAGTTTCATCAGCCAGCCGGGAGAGCAGTACTTC.

The V gene is TRBV18, the J gene TRBJ2-3, with 15 bases aligning to TRBD2. CDR1 is KGHSH, CDR2 LQKENI, per germline. The trim removed 3 bases at V and 5 bases at J, leaving 9 bases unmatched. This CDR3 has 18 amino acids. The DNA for the CDR3 is TGTGCCAGCTCACCCCTTCTAGGGACTAGCGGGAGGAAAGATACGCAGTATTTT. Translated: CASSPLLGTSGRKDTQYF.

In its sample, this clone was seen once. The chain joins TRBV4-3 to TRBJ2-1; 8 positions agree with TRBD1. The V gene end was trimmed by 1 base and the J gene end by 4 bases; junction bases not matched to a gene: 9. Per the germline V gene, CDR1 is LGHNA and CDR2 is YSLEER. The CDR3 totals 17 residues. The CDR3 region is CASSQGMETGAYNEQFF. In DNA, the CDR3 is TGCGCCAGCAGCCAAGGTATGGAGACAGGGGCTTACAATGAGCAGTTCTTC.

The chain couples TRBV6-5 to TRBJ1-4; TRBD1 agrees at 9 bases. The junction had 5 bases not matched to a gene; V was cut back by 5 bases and J by 4 bases. This CDR3 is built from 15 residues. The germline CDR1 and CDR2 sequences are MNHEY and SVGAGI. The CDR3 spells CASSHRQGGNEKLFF. DNA of the CDR3: TGTGCCAGCAGTCACCGACAGGGGGGTAATGAAAAACTGTTTTTT.

The V call is TRBV3-1 (or the pseudogene TRBV3-2), the J call TRBJ1-1; 7 nucleotides line up with TRBD1. Germline trimming cut 4 bases from V and 8 bases from J; bases unmatched to any gene: 7. Germline CDR1 is LGHDT and CDR2 is YNNKEL (reference sequence). The CDR3 length is 13 residues. The CDR3 sequence is CASSRVRDSEAFF. CDR3 coding DNA: TGTGCCAGCAGCCGCGTCCGGGACAGCGAAGCTTTCTTT.

The gene calls are TRBV11-1 and TRBJ2-7; D unresolved. The CDR3 is made up of 13 amino acids. Trimming pared 1 base from V and 3 bases from J, leaving 7 bases between. CDR1 is SGHAT and CDR2 is FQDESV in the germline V gene (reference sequence). CDR3 nucleotides: TGTGCCAGCAGCTTAGACCTAAGCTACGAGCAGTACTTC. The encoded protein is CASSLDLSYEQYF. The whole variable domain, filled in from reference TRBV11-1 and TRBJ2-7, reads EAEVAQSPRYKITEKSQAVAFWCDPISGHATLYWYRQILGQGPELLVQFQDESVVDDSQLPKDRFSAERLKGVDSTLKIQPAELGDSAMYLCASSLDLSYEQYFGPGTRLTVT.

The chain employs TRBV5-1 and TRBJ2-3; 11 positions match TRBD1. Germline V gene lookup returns CDR1 SGHRS and CDR2 YFSETQ. J was trimmed by 7 bases and V by 0 bases; bases with no gene match: 10. CDR3 length: 17 amino acids. The CDR3 nucleotides are TGCGCCAGCAGCTTGGGACGGGGGACAGGGGGACGGAATACGCAGTATTTT. Its translation: CASSLGRGTGGRNTQYF.

This clone was detected only a few times. V usage is TRBV15 and J usage is TRBJ2-7; D is possibly TRBD1 (5 bases). The CDR3 spans 13 residues. Per the germline V gene, CDR1 is LNHNV and CDR2 is YYDKDF (reference sequence). The germline V and J ends were trimmed by 4 bases and 9 bases, with 16 bases remaining between them. The CDR3 DNA follows: TGTGCCACCAGCATTGGGGCTATTGAAATGCAGTACTTC. Residues: CATSIGAIEMQYF.

In its sample, this clone was seen a few times. The chain recombines TRBV10-3 with TRBJ2-1, with TRBD2 identical over 10 bases. The CDR3 runs 19 residues. The junction had 16 bases not matched to a gene; V was cut back by 8 bases and J by 0 bases. Germline V lookup: CDR1 ENHRY, CDR2 SYGVKD. CDR3 protein: CAIGPGRTSGNNSYNEQFF. CDR3 coding DNA: TGTGCCATCGGACCTGGACGGACTAGCGGCAATAACTCCTACAATGAGCAGTTCTTC.

The rearrangement joins TRBV5-1 to TRBJ2-7; 7 bases fit TRBD2. CDR1 SGHRS and CDR2 YFSETQ come from the germline V gene. The CDR3 spans 13 residues. J gave up 4 bases and V 3 bases, and 4 bases lay outside the gene matches. The CDR3 protein is CASSSGGSYEQYF. The DNA for the CDR3 is TGCGCCAGCAGCTCGGGCGGGAGTTACGAGCAGTACTTC.

This clone appeared a few times. V usage is TRBV5-4 and J usage is TRBJ2-3; a weak D match, TRBD2 (6 bases). With 5 bases removed from V and 1 base from J, the gap between germline ends came to 17 bases. This CDR3 region has 16 residues. Germline CDR1 reads SGHNT; CDR2 reads YYREEE (reference sequence). CDR3 nucleotides: TGTGCCAGCAGTCCCCAGACTGGAGGGGGCACAGATACGCAGTATTTT. Translating gives CASSPQTGGGTDTQYF.

This sequence joins TRBV19 and TRBJ2-5, with 8 bases identical to TRBD1. Germline trimming cut 8 bases from V and 4 bases from J; bases unmatched to any gene: 3. Germline CDR1 and CDR2: LNHDA and SQIVND (reference sequence). The CDR3 is made up of 12 amino acids. The CDR3 spells CASGQGVETQYF. The CDR3 DNA follows: TGTGCCAGTGGACAGGGCGTAGAGACCCAGTACTTC.

This chain connects TRBV19 to TRBJ2-1; D is possibly TRBD2 (5 bases). Germline V lookup: CDR1 LNHDA, CDR2 SQIVND (reference sequence). The V end was cut by 5 bases, the J end by 9 bases, with 17 bases between. This CDR3 is built from 14 residues. The CDR3 region is CASSLLDGETEQFF. CDR3 nucleotide sequence: TGTGCCAGTAGTCTCCTCGACGGGGAGACTGAGCAGTTCTTC. Full variable domain (outside the CDR3, taken from reference TRBV19 and TRBJ2-1): DGGITQSPKYLFRKEGQNVTLSCEQNLNHDAMYWYRQDPGQGLRLIYYSQIVNDFQKGDIAEGYSVSREKKESFPLTVTSAQKNPTAFYLCASSLLDGETEQFFGPGTRLTVL.

This clone came up once. V gene TRBV29-1 combines with J gene TRBJ2-7, with TRBD1 matching 9 bases. Germline-derived CDR1 and CDR2 are SQVTM and ANQGSEA. V was clipped by 6 bases and J by 2 bases; unmatched bases: 8. This CDR3 region has 14 residues. DNA of the CDR3: TGCAGCGTAGATGGGACAGGGAGTACCTACGAGCAGTACTTC. As protein: CSVDGTGSTYEQYF.

This chain links TRBV2 with TRBJ1-1; tentative D call: TRBD1 (5 bases). CDR3 length: 15 amino acids. V lost 1 base and J lost 1, with 10 bases in between. Germline CDR1 and CDR2: SNHLY and FYNNEI. The CDR3 is CASSEVGGWNTEAFF. The DNA for the CDR3 is TGTGCCAGCAGTGAAGTGGGGGGGTGGAACACTGAAGCTTTCTTT.

The chain couples TRBV24-1 to TRBJ2-7; the D gene is possibly TRBD1 (6 bases). Germline V lookup: CDR1 KGHDR, CDR2 SFDVKD. CDR3 length: 16 residues. V was clipped by 3 bases and J by 5 bases, with 19 bases between them. The CDR3 loop reads CATSDPTSTGLHEQYF. The CDR3 region has the DNA TGTGCCACCAGTGATCCGACCTCCACAGGGCTCCACGAGCAGTACTTC.

This clone was found once. V and J are TRBV28 and TRBJ2-7; the D gene is possibly TRBD1 (6 bases). In germline, CDR1 is MDHEN, CDR2 SYDVKM. The CDR3 runs 17 residues. V shed 3 bases and J shed 3 bases, with 21 bases lying between them. CDR3 DNA sequence: TGTGCCAGCAGTTTCCCTCTAACAGGGACCGATGTCTACGAGCAGTACTTC. Translated: CASSFPLTGTDVYEQYF.

The rearrangement links TRBV27 to TRBJ2-7; D perhaps matches TRBD2 (5 bases). This CDR3 comprises 14 residues. Germline CDR1 is MNHEY and CDR2 is SMNVEV (reference sequence). Deletions cut 3 bases from V and 2 bases from J, with 11 bases between. DNA for the CDR3: TGTGCCAGCAGTTTGGGGTCGGAGGCCTACGAGCAGTACTTC. Protein product: CASSLGSEAYEQYF.

V and J are TRBV13 and TRBJ1-5; 12 bases fit TRBD1. CDR3 size: 15 residues. Germline V gene lookup returns CDR1 PRHDT and CDR2 FYEKMQ (reference sequence). The V and J ends lost 3 bases and 5 bases, in that order; junction bases with no gene match: 2. CDR3 sequence reads: CASSLGQGAHQPQHF. The CDR3 region has the DNA TGTGCCAGCAGCTTGGGACAGGGGGCGCATCAGCCCCAGCATTTT.

The chain links TRBV28 to TRBJ1-5; D may be TRBD1 (5 bases). The length of the CDR3 is 15 residues. Germline V gene data show CDR1 as MDHEN and CDR2 as SYDVKM. Between the trimmed V and J ends, which lost 5 bases and 5 bases, there was a span of 16 bases. In DNA, the CDR3 is TGTGCCAGCAGTGTGGAACGGGGAGGGGATCAGCCCCAGCATTTT. Translated, it gives CASSVERGGDQPQHF.

The CDR3 DNA sequence: TGTGCCAGCAGTTCCCCCCGGGACCAAGAGACCCAGTACTTC. Its protein is CASSSPRDQETQYF. This sequence joins TRBV28 and TRBJ2-5, with D unclear. Looked up from germline, CDR1 is MDHEN and CDR2 is SYDVKM. The CDR3 is 14 amino acids. V gave up 4 bases and J gave up 0 bases, with 9 bases separating them.

The gene calls are TRBV19 and TRBJ1-4; D gene unclear. The CDR3 spans 15 residues. Trimming removed 3 bases from V and 13 bases from J, with 21 bases in between. The germline V gene encodes CDR1 LNHDA and CDR2 SQIVND (reference sequence). The CDR3 sequence is CASSIGSAAGSSLFF. The CDR3 nucleotides are TGTGCCAGTAGTATTGGATCGGCGGCGGGAAGCTCACTGTTTTTT.

The count of this clone is one. V is TRBV4-1 and J is TRBJ2-1; 9 bases align to TRBD1. The CDR3 consists of 14 residues. In germline, CDR1 is MGHRA, CDR2 YSYEKL. V was pared by 1 base and J by 7 bases, with 2 bases of the junction left unmatched. CDR3 in amino acids: CASSQGTGVNEQFF. The CDR3 DNA is TGCGCCAGCAGCCAAGGGACAGGGGTGAATGAGCAGTTCTTC.

This clone came up once. The chain combines TRBV6-5 with TRBJ2-1, with no clear D. Trimming stripped 7 bases from V and 5 bases from J, with 6 bases between. CDR3 length: 11 amino acids. Germline values: CDR1 MNHEY, CDR2 SVGAGI. The CDR3 bases are TGTGCCAGCACCTTAAACAATGAGCAGTTCTTC. Its protein is CASTLNNEQFF.

This clone occurred once. The chain combines TRBV27 with TRBJ2-3; D possibly corresponds to TRBD2 (5 bases). Trimming left V 6 bases short and J 1 base short, with 14 bases between. The CDR3 contains 15 residues. CDR1 and CDR2 from the germline V gene are MNHEY and SMNVEV (reference sequence). The CDR3 coding sequence is TGTGCCAGCAGCAAACTAGAGGAGGGCACAGATACGCAGTATTTT. It translates to CASSKLEEGTDTQYF.

CDR3 residues: CASSRVAGSYNEQFF. The CDR3 DNA sequence: TGTGCCAGCTCACGCGTAGCGGGGTCCTACAATGAGCAGTTCTTC. The chain joins TRBV18 to TRBJ2-1; 8 bases are shared with TRBD2. Germline V lookup: CDR1 KGHSH, CDR2 LQKENI. V was clipped by 4 bases and J by 1 base; unmatched bases: 3. The CDR3 loop spans 15 amino acids.

The chain recombines TRBV3-1 (or the pseudogene TRBV3-2) with TRBJ1-4, with 9 positions matching TRBD1. The ends lost 3 bases at V and 7 bases at J; junction bases unmatched: 6. The CDR3 is 15 residues long. Per germline, CDR1 LGHDT and CDR2 YNNKEL (reference sequence). The CDR3 region has the DNA TGTGCCAGCAGCCAGCACAGGGGGCGGGGTGAAAAACTGTTTTTT. It translates to CASSQHRGRGEKLFF.

This chain links TRBV2 with TRBJ2-7; 7 bases match TRBD2. J lost 5 bases, V lost 1 base, and 11 bases had no gene match. This CDR3 is built from 16 residues. Germline V lookup: CDR1 SNHLY, CDR2 FYNNEI. CDR3 bases: TGTGCCAGCAGTGAAGTGTGGTTGGGACTATTTAACGAGCAGTACTTC. This sequence encodes CASSEVWLGLFNEQYF.